A selection of T cell receptor beta chains follows, all from one sample in a study of healthy donors' naive CD4 and CD8 T cells. TCRdb recomputed calls from the reads with MiXCR, one row per CDR3 protein. The profile shows roughly 200,000 distinct CDR3 sequences, under 85% of them singletons. The sequencing sample was made of naive CD4+ and CD8+ T cells sorted from blood, pooled from several donors. The receptors were gathered from a pool of human donors in good health; the sample pools cells from several healthy donors. CDR3s include the opening cysteine and the closing phenylalanine or tryptophan. A D gene is named only where the DNA matches it firmly. A row's size may be missing; if present it is once, few, many or a size class.

j_call: TRBJ2-1; d_call: TRBD2; clone_size: .; v_call: TRBV27; cdr3_aa: CASSYSGVYNEQFF; cdr3_nt: TGTGCCAGCAGTTATAGCGGGGTCTACAATGAGCAGTTCTTC
j_call: TRBJ1-1; d_call: .; clone_size: .; v_call: TRBV6-6; cdr3_aa: CAISTNTEAFF; cdr3_nt: TGTGCCATCAGCACGAACACTGAAGCTTTCTTT
j_call: TRBJ1-1; d_call: .; clone_size: .; v_call: TRBV6-5; cdr3_aa: CASRDLLPGLTNTEAFF; cdr3_nt: TGTGCCAGCAGAGACCTACTTCCGGGACTAACGAACACTGAAGCTTTCTTT
j_call: TRBJ2-3; d_call: .; clone_size: .; v_call: TRBV29-1; cdr3_aa: CSVDTATDTQYF; cdr3_nt: TGCAGCGTTGATACAGCCACAGATACGCAGTATTTT
j_call: TRBJ1-2; d_call: .; clone_size: .; v_call: TRBV11-2; cdr3_aa: CASSPVGGRRTYGYTF; cdr3_nt: TGTGCCAGCAGCCCGGTCGGGGGGCGTAGGACCTATGGCTACACCTTC
j_call: TRBJ1-3; d_call: TRBD1; clone_size: .; v_call: TRBV6-1; cdr3_aa: CASRGDRDGSGNTIYF; cdr3_nt: TGTGCCAGCAGAGGGGACAGGGATGGCTCTGGAAACACCATATATTTT
j_call: TRBJ1-5; d_call: .; clone_size: .; v_call: TRBV29-1; cdr3_aa: CSVAGAGLDQPQHF; cdr3_nt: TGCAGCGTCGCTGGGGCAGGGCTGGATCAGCCCCAGCATTTT
j_call: TRBJ1-1; d_call: .; clone_size: .; v_call: TRBV6-5; cdr3_aa: CASRLNAQGPEAFF; cdr3_nt: TGTGCCAGCAGGCTGAATGCCCAGGGGCCTGAAGCTTTCTTT
j_call: TRBJ1-5; d_call: .; clone_size: .; v_call: TRBV14; cdr3_aa: CASSQDDQPQHF; cdr3_nt: TGTGCCAGCAGCCAAGATGATCAGCCCCAGCATTTT
j_call: TRBJ2-1; d_call: .; clone_size: .; v_call: TRBV5-4; cdr3_aa: CASSTSDYLSYNEQFF; cdr3_nt: TGTGCCAGCAGCACCAGCGACTACCTCTCCTACAATGAGCAGTTCTTC
j_call: TRBJ2-3; d_call: TRBD2; clone_size: .; v_call: TRBV30; cdr3_aa: CAWNPRGLAVDTQYF; cdr3_nt: TGTGCCTGGAATCCCCGGGGACTAGCGGTGGATACGCAGTATTTT
j_call: TRBJ2-3; d_call: TRBD1; clone_size: few; v_call: TRBV6-5; cdr3_aa: CASSPTGESDTQYF; cdr3_nt: TGTGCCAGCAGTCCGACAGGGGAGTCGGATACGCAGTATTTT
j_call: TRBJ2-5; d_call: TRBD1; clone_size: .; v_call: TRBV29-1; cdr3_aa: CSVEGRDRGLPETQYF; cdr3_nt: TGCAGCGTTGAAGGGAGGGACAGGGGACTTCCAGAGACCCAGTACTTC
j_call: TRBJ2-7; d_call: TRBD1; clone_size: .; v_call: TRBV20-1; cdr3_aa: CSATDRGSEQYF; cdr3_nt: TGCAGTGCTACGGACAGGGGCAGCGAGCAGTACTTC
j_call: TRBJ2-7; d_call: .; clone_size: .; v_call: TRBV27; cdr3_aa: CASSAGAPQGYEQYF; cdr3_nt: TGTGCCAGCAGTGCAGGCGCGCCACAGGGTTACGAGCAGTACTTC
j_call: TRBJ2-7; d_call: .; clone_size: .; v_call: TRBV30; cdr3_aa: CAWSMHGTEQYF; cdr3_nt: TGTGCCTGGAGTATGCACGGTACCGAGCAGTACTTC
j_call: TRBJ2-7; d_call: .; clone_size: once; v_call: TRBV11-2; cdr3_aa: CASSPSWSEQYF; cdr3_nt: TGTGCCAGCAGCCCTTCATGGTCCGAGCAGTACTTC
j_call: TRBJ1-3; d_call: .; clone_size: .; v_call: TRBV12-3/TRBV12-4; cdr3_aa: CASSTGTTSGNTIYF; cdr3_nt: TGTGCCAGCAGTACAGGGACGACCTCTGGAAACACCATATATTTT
j_call: TRBJ2-1; d_call: TRBD2; clone_size: few; v_call: TRBV27; cdr3_aa: CASCHTPIAGVVNEQFF; cdr3_nt: TGTGCCAGCTGTCATACCCCTATAGCGGGAGTAGTTAATGAGCAGTTCTTC
j_call: TRBJ1-1; d_call: .; clone_size: .; v_call: TRBV6-5; cdr3_aa: CASSYHGTEAFF; cdr3_nt: TGTGCCAGCAGTTACCATGGCACTGAAGCTTTCTTT
j_call: TRBJ2-1; d_call: TRBD2; clone_size: .; v_call: TRBV7-8; cdr3_aa: CASRGGSEGTVVFF; cdr3_nt: TGTGCCAGCAGGGGAGGGTCAGAAGGGACCGTGGTGTTCTTC
j_call: TRBJ2-7; d_call: TRBD2; clone_size: few; v_call: TRBV20-1; cdr3_aa: CSAGGLAGGPHEQYF; cdr3_nt: TGCAGTGCCGGTGGACTAGCGGGAGGGCCCCACGAGCAGTACTTC
j_call: TRBJ1-1; d_call: TRBD1; clone_size: .; v_call: TRBV15; cdr3_aa: CATSRTDRVGTEAFF; cdr3_nt: TGTGCCACCAGCAGAACGGACAGGGTGGGCACTGAAGCTTTCTTT
j_call: TRBJ1-1; d_call: TRBD1; clone_size: .; v_call: TRBV30; cdr3_aa: CAWSSTGGASRAFF; cdr3_nt: TGTGCCTGGAGTTCAACAGGGGGCGCATCCCGAGCTTTCTTT
j_call: TRBJ2-7; d_call: .; clone_size: .; v_call: TRBV29-1; cdr3_aa: CSVGFSYEQYF; cdr3_nt: TGCAGCGTTGGGTTCTCCTACGAGCAGTACTTC
j_call: TRBJ1-2; d_call: .; clone_size: .; v_call: TRBV6-1; cdr3_aa: CASSVRLGLYGYTF; cdr3_nt: TGTGCCAGCAGTGTTCGTTTGGGTCTCTATGGCTACACCTTC
j_call: TRBJ1-2; d_call: .; clone_size: many; v_call: TRBV29-1; cdr3_aa: CSVERAGYGYTF; cdr3_nt: TGCAGCGTTGAGAGGGCCGGCTATGGCTACACCTTC
j_call: TRBJ1-1; d_call: TRBD1; clone_size: .; v_call: TRBV29-1; cdr3_aa: CSVETGLDTEAFF; cdr3_nt: TGCAGCGTTGAGACAGGGTTAGACACTGAAGCTTTCTTT
j_call: TRBJ1-2; d_call: .; clone_size: few; v_call: TRBV5-1; cdr3_aa: CASSLDVGDYGYTF; cdr3_nt: TGCGCCAGCAGCTTGGACGTGGGGGACTATGGCTACACCTTC
j_call: TRBJ2-7; d_call: .; clone_size: few; v_call: TRBV29-1; cdr3_aa: CSVRVPGSYEQYF; cdr3_nt: TGCAGCGTCAGGGTTCCTGGATCGTACGAGCAGTACTTC
j_call: TRBJ1-2; d_call: .; clone_size: .; v_call: TRBV30; cdr3_aa: CAWSVRAHGYTF; cdr3_nt: TGTGCCTGGAGTGTAAGAGCTCATGGCTACACCTTC
j_call: TRBJ2-7; d_call: TRBD2; clone_size: few; v_call: TRBV29-1; cdr3_aa: CSAGSGSLPSEQYF; cdr3_nt: TGCAGCGCCGGAAGCGGGAGCCTTCCTTCCGAGCAGTACTTC
j_call: TRBJ2-7; d_call: .; clone_size: .; v_call: TRBV11-2; cdr3_aa: CASRYSHEQYF; cdr3_nt: TGTGCCAGCAGATACAGCCACGAGCAGTACTTC
j_call: TRBJ2-1; d_call: TRBD2; clone_size: .; v_call: TRBV29-1; cdr3_aa: CSVAPLAGGSQEQFF; cdr3_nt: TGCAGCGTTGCACCTTTAGCGGGAGGGTCTCAGGAGCAGTTCTTC
j_call: TRBJ2-7; d_call: TRBD1; clone_size: .; v_call: TRBV13; cdr3_aa: CASSLTGQGSYEQYF; cdr3_nt: TGTGCCAGCAGCTTGACGGGACAGGGGTCCTACGAGCAGTACTTC
j_call: TRBJ2-3; d_call: TRBD2; clone_size: .; v_call: TRBV29-1; cdr3_aa: CSVGSLAGLDTQYF; cdr3_nt: TGCAGCGTTGGGTCCCTAGCGGGATTAGATACGCAGTATTTT
j_call: TRBJ2-3; d_call: TRBD2; clone_size: .; v_call: TRBV29-1; cdr3_aa: CSVEGTSGVADTQYF; cdr3_nt: TGCAGCGTTGAGGGGACTAGCGGGGTAGCAGATACGCAGTATTTT
j_call: TRBJ1-5; d_call: .; clone_size: .; v_call: TRBV14; cdr3_aa: CASSHQDGPNQPQHF; cdr3_nt: TGTGCCAGCAGCCATCAGGACGGGCCCAATCAGCCCCAGCATTTT
j_call: TRBJ1-1; d_call: .; clone_size: few; v_call: TRBV29-1; cdr3_aa: CSVVLPGVEAFF; cdr3_nt: TGCAGCGTCGTACTCCCCGGGGTTGAAGCTTTCTTT
j_call: TRBJ2-1; d_call: TRBD2; clone_size: once; v_call: TRBV19; cdr3_aa: CASMGTSGLRGEQFF; cdr3_nt: TGTGCCAGTATGGGGACTAGCGGGCTCCGGGGTGAGCAGTTCTTC
j_call: TRBJ1-5; d_call: .; clone_size: .; v_call: TRBV19; cdr3_aa: CASSGRGGLNQPQHF; cdr3_nt: TGTGCCAGTAGTGGCCGGGGTGGGCTCAATCAGCCCCAGCATTTT
j_call: TRBJ1-1; d_call: .; clone_size: .; v_call: TRBV29-1; cdr3_aa: CSVVVAPPSEAFF; cdr3_nt: TGCAGCGTTGTTGTTGCCCCACCCTCTGAAGCTTTCTTT
j_call: TRBJ2-3; d_call: .; clone_size: once; v_call: TRBV6-5; cdr3_aa: CASSYVSVTDTQYF; cdr3_nt: TGTGCCAGCAGTTACGTTAGCGTAACAGATACGCAGTATTTT
j_call: TRBJ1-2; d_call: .; clone_size: .; v_call: TRBV15; cdr3_aa: CATSRVEDDGYTF; cdr3_nt: TGTGCCACCAGCAGAGTAGAGGATGATGGCTACACCTTC
j_call: TRBJ2-3; d_call: TRBD2; clone_size: few; v_call: TRBV11-2; cdr3_aa: CASSQTPALAGVSTDTQYF; cdr3_nt: TGTGCCAGCAGCCAGACCCCAGCCCTAGCGGGGGTTAGCACAGATACGCAGTATTTT
j_call: TRBJ2-3; d_call: .; clone_size: few; v_call: TRBV28; cdr3_aa: CASSPGPDTQYF; cdr3_nt: TGTGCCAGCAGTCCAGGGCCAGATACGCAGTATTTT
j_call: TRBJ1-1; d_call: .; clone_size: .; v_call: TRBV6-1; cdr3_aa: CASSYSGAKNTEAFF; cdr3_nt: TGTGCCAGCAGTTACTCGGGGGCTAAGAACACTGAAGCTTTCTTT
j_call: TRBJ1-2; d_call: TRBD1; clone_size: .; v_call: TRBV29-1; cdr3_aa: CSVELADRVNYGYTF; cdr3_nt: TGCAGCGTTGAGCTTGCCGACAGGGTGAACTATGGCTACACCTTC
j_call: TRBJ1-5; d_call: .; clone_size: .; v_call: TRBV27; cdr3_aa: CASSPWTANSNQPQHF; cdr3_nt: TGTGCCAGCAGTCCCTGGACAGCTAATAGCAATCAGCCCCAGCATTTT
j_call: TRBJ2-7; d_call: TRBD2; clone_size: .; v_call: TRBV6-2/TRBV6-3; cdr3_aa: CASSPTGTSGRNPYEQYF; cdr3_nt: TGTGCCAGCAGTCCTACCGGGACTAGCGGGAGGAACCCCTACGAGCAGTACTTC
j_call: TRBJ2-7; d_call: TRBD2; clone_size: .; v_call: TRBV10-3; cdr3_aa: CAISVAGTSGVPYEQYF; cdr3_nt: TGTGCCATCAGTGTCGCCGGGACTAGCGGGGTGCCCTACGAGCAGTACTTC
j_call: TRBJ2-1; d_call: TRBD1; clone_size: .; v_call: TRBV30; cdr3_aa: CACTGGNSYNEQFF; cdr3_nt: TGTGCCTGTACAGGGGGCAACTCCTACAATGAGCAGTTCTTC